The rows below give T cell receptor beta chains drawn from one sample of a study of CD8+CD57+ T cells in acquired aplastic anemia. TCRdb re-called the reads with MiXCR, one entry per CDR3 protein. The table lists about 200,000 distinct CDR3 sequences, 40% to 60% of them singletons. Sequenced material: sorted CD4+, CD8+, or CD8+CD57+ T cells (not recorded which) from PBMCs. These TCRs come from a human donor with aplastic anemia. Both conserved end residues are part of each CDR3. A D gene is named only where the DNA matches it firmly. Clone size is stated in some rows and not others, as once, few, many or a class when expanded.

clone_size d_call cdr3_length j_call v_call cdr3_nt cdr3_aa
many TRBD1 16 TRBJ2-7 TRBV20-1 TGCAGTGCGAAAATCGGCCGGGACAGGGGATCCTACGAGCAGTACTTC CSAKIGRDRGSYEQYF
many . 14 TRBJ1-3 TRBV2 TGTGCCAGCCGATCCACGGACTCTGGAAACACCATATATTTT CASRSTDSGNTIYF
. . 14 TRBJ1-1 TRBV19 TGTGCCAGTAGTAGAGGGGTGAACAGGTTCTCGGCTTTCTTT CASSRGVNRFSAFF
many . 13 TRBJ2-2 TRBV7-3 TGTGCCAGCAGCTTAGCAGGTTCCGGGGAGCTGTTTTTT CASSLAGSGELFF
. . 15 TRBJ1-5 TRBV19 TGTGCCAGTAGCACACTCATGGGTGCGGACCAGCCCCAGCATTTT CASSTLMGADQPQHF
. TRBD1 15 TRBJ1-3 TRBV12-3/TRBV12-4 TGTGCCAGCAGTACTCAGGGGGCTGCTGGAAACACCATATATTTT CASSTQGAAGNTIYF
many . 12 TRBJ2-7 TRBV12-3/TRBV12-4 TGCGCCAGCAGCTTGGACCGCTACGAGCAGTACTTC CASSLDRYEQYF
. TRBD2 21 TRBJ2-5 TRBV6-9 TGTGCCAGCAGTGAGACACTCACCGGACTAGCGGGAGCAGCCCCCGGGGGGACCCAGTACTTC CASSETLTGLAGAAPGGTQYF
. TRBD2 18 TRBJ2-3 TRBV7-9 TGTGCCAGCAGCTTAGGCCGCACGACTAGCGGGGGCTCAGATACGCAGTATTTT CASSLGRTTSGGSDTQYF
. TRBD1 14 TRBJ2-5 TRBV5-1 TGCGCCAGCAGCCCGGGGACAGGGCCAGAGACCCAGTACTTC CASSPGTGPETQYF
once . 14 TRBJ1-1 TRBV7-9 TGTGCCAGCAGCTTAGGCCTGGGGGGCACTGAAGCTTTCTTT CASSLGLGGTEAFF
once TRBD1 14 TRBJ1-1 TRBV7-9 TGTGCCAGCAGCGTGACAGGGATTGGGACTGAAGCTTTCTTT CASSVTGIGTEAFF
many TRBD2 15 TRBJ2-2 TRBV29-1 TGCAGCGTTGCGACTCGACTAGCGGGGACCGGGGAGCTGTTTTTT CSVATRLAGTGELFF
many . 14 TRBJ1-1 TRBV7-9 TGTGCCAGCAGCTTAGCTAGTATGAACACTGAAGCTTTCTTT CASSLASMNTEAFF
. . 13 TRBJ1-3 TRBV27 TGTGCCAGCAGTGTTGGCTCTGGAAACACCATATATTTT CASSVGSGNTIYF
many TRBD2 17 TRBJ2-1 TRBV6-1 TGTGCCAGCAGCGTCACTAGCGGGGGGGCGAACTACAATGAGCAGTTCTTC CASSVTSGGANYNEQFF
. TRBD1 12 TRBJ2-7 TRBV29-1 TGCAGCGTGACGACAGGGCGAACAGAGCAGTACTTC CSVTTGRTEQYF
many . 16 TRBJ1-5 TRBV2 TGTGCCAGCAGTTCCGGGACGGTGCCTTCGGGGCAGCCCCAGCATTTT CASSSGTVPSGQPQHF
. . 13 TRBJ1-5 TRBV5-1 TGCGCCAGCAGCTCGGGGGGGGATCAGCCCCAGCATTTT CASSSGGDQPQHF
once TRBD2 12 TRBJ2-7 TRBV2 TGTGCCAGTAGCGGGCCGGCCTACGAGCAGTACTTC CASSGPAYEQYF
once . 12 TRBJ2-7 TRBV29-1 TGCAGCGCCGGGACCTACCCTCACGAGCAGTACTTC CSAGTYPHEQYF
few TRBD1 14 TRBJ2-5 TRBV6-6 TGTGCCAGCAGTTGGGACAGGGAATCCGAGACCCAGTACTTC CASSWDRESETQYF
. . 18 TRBJ1-6 TRBV6-5 TGTGCCAGCAGTTACTCGAGGGCAGGGAGTACCTATAATTCACCCCTCCACTTT CASSYSRAGSTYNSPLHF
. . 12 TRBJ2-1 TRBV24-1 TGTGCCACCAGTGATTGGGGGAATGAGCAGTTCTTC CATSDWGNEQFF
few . 16 TRBJ1-4 TRBV6-1 TGTGCCAGCCGTGAATTTTCGACAGGCCTGAATGAAAAACTGTTTTTT CASREFSTGLNEKLFF
. . 12 TRBJ2-7 TRBV7-2 TGTGCCAGCAGCGGGGCTAACTACGAGCAGTACTTC CASSGANYEQYF
many TRBD1 15 TRBJ1-2 TRBV5-8 TGTGCCAGCAGCTTCCGGACAGGGGGTAGCTATGGCTACACCTTC CASSFRTGGSYGYTF